This entry lists 28 T cell receptor beta chains sequenced from one sample in a study of T-cell reconstitution after alpha-beta-depleted transplantation in children (dated by TCRdb to the mid-2010s). Reading the label with the study, this specimen's treatment or condition is: allogeneic hematopoietic cell transplantation with graft depleted of TCRalphabeta T cells and CD19 B cells. The library came from PCR. Sequencing used an Illumina HiSeq 2500. Molecular barcoding was employed in the preparation of TCR libraries, with unique molecular identifiers being used to normalize TCRbeta repertoire quantification. TCRdb's own reprocessing of the public reads used fastp at Q25 and MiXCR and kept productive beta chains. Rows are combined by CDR3 protein, so each entry shows the most common genes and DNA. For this sample the table gives 700,000 to 950,000 distinct CDR3 sequences, of which roughly 15% were detected only once. The ten top clones hold about 4.6% of the sample.

Specimen: PBMCs, mostly from graft donor cells, collected 360 days after TCRalphabeta/CD19-depleted stem cell transplant. The receptors derive from a male patient younger than 18 who had a stem cell transplant for acute lymphoblastic leukemia, so the T cells may come from the graft donor.

V is TRBV19 and J is TRBJ2-7; possibly TRBD1 for D (7 bases). Trimming removed 2 bases at V and 0 bases at J, with 14 bases between. The CDR3 runs to 16 residues. Germline lookup yields CDR1 LNHDA and CDR2 SQIVND (reference sequence). The chain's CDR3 is CASSISGGTVSYEQYF. The CDR3 bases are TGTGCCAGTAGTATATCGGGCGGGACAGTCTCCTACGAGCAGTACTTC.

This clonotype turned up a few times. DNA for the CDR3: TGTGCCAGCAGTTCTAGAGTAGACACCATATATTTT. Translation gives CASSSRVDTIYF. The J gene is TRBJ1-3, the V gene TRBV6-6; D not resolved. The length of the CDR3 is 12 residues. Between the trimmed V and J ends, which lost 4 bases and 8 bases, there was a span of 9 bases. Germline CDR1 MNHNY, CDR2 SVGAGI (reference sequence).

At least ten counts were recorded for this clonotype. The CDR3 sequence is CASSPGAMYNEQFF. The CDR3 DNA reads as TGCGCCAGCAGCCCAGGGGCGATGTACAATGAGCAGTTCTTC. The chain uses TRBV5-1 and TRBJ2-1, with a tentative D call TRBD1 (6 bases). CDR1 and CDR2 from the germline V gene are SGHRS and YFSETQ. This CDR3 spans 14 amino acids. The V gene lost 4 bases and the J gene lost 4 bases, with 12 bases spanning the gap.

This clonotype has a handful of counts. V gene TRBV11-2 combines with J gene TRBJ2-6; D is undetermined. Trimming removed 1 base from V and 5 bases from J, with 9 bases in between. The CDR3 consists of 15 residues. CDR1 SGHAT and CDR2 FQNNGV come from the germline V gene. CDR3 residues: CASSLGRVWANVLTF. As DNA, the CDR3 is TGTGCCAGCAGCTTAGGACGTGTTTGGGCCAACGTCCTGACTTTC. The complete variable domain, with remaining parts taken from reference TRBV11-2 and TRBJ2-6, reads EAGVAQSPRYKIIEKRQSVAFWCNPISGHATLYWYQQILGQGPKLLIQFQNNGVVDDSQLPKDRFSAERLKGVDSTLKIQPAKLEDSAVYLCASSLGRVWANVLTFGAGSRLTVL.

This clonotype was seen more than once but under ten times. The chain recombines TRBV29-1 with TRBJ1-1; tentatively, D is TRBD1 (5 bases). V shed 3 bases and J shed 4 bases, with 12 bases lying between them. Germline V gene lookup returns CDR1 SQVTM and CDR2 ANQGSEA. The CDR3 length is 13 residues. The CDR3 bases are TGCAGCGTTGATGAGCCAGGGCCCACTGAAGCTTTCTTT. This gives the protein CSVDEPGPTEAFF.

CDR3 DNA sequence: TGTGCCAGCAGCCCTGTCGGGACTGAGAGCTCCTACGAGCAGTACTTC. Encoded protein: CASSPVGTESSYEQYF. This chain links TRBV7-3 with TRBJ2-7, with a weak D call TRBD2 (6 bases). This CDR3 region has 16 residues. The germline gives CDR1 SGHTA, CDR2 FQGTGA. The V end lost 5 bases, the J end lost 0 bases, and 17 bases lay between the germline ends.

This clonotype was found a few times. The rearrangement joins TRBV6-1 to TRBJ1-1; TRBD1 matches at 12 bases. With V trimmed by 6 bases and J by 6 bases, 5 bases remained unmatched. Per germline, CDR1 MNHNS and CDR2 SASEGT. The CDR3 loop spans 14 amino acids. CDR3 nucleotide sequence: TGTGCCAGCAGGCGGGACAGGGGGCTCTCTGAAGCTTTCTTT. This codes for CASRRDRGLSEAFF.

In its sample, this clonotype was seen many times. The V gene is TRBV12-3 or TRBV12-4, the J gene TRBJ2-7, with TRBD2 matching over 8 bases. The CDR3 runs 15 residues. Unmatched junction bases numbered 10, after V lost 6 bases and J lost 3 bases. The CDR3 protein is CASRVGLAGSYEQYF. Here the CDR3 DNA reads TGTGCCAGCAGGGTAGGACTAGCCGGGAGCTACGAGCAGTACTTC.

The chain combines TRBV7-2 with TRBJ2-2; 8 positions agree with TRBD1. The CDR3 is 19 amino acids. The V gene's germline CDR1 is SGHTA and CDR2 FQGNSA. Germline trimming cut 0 bases from V and 1 base from J; bases unmatched to any gene: 10. The CDR3 reads CASSLARWKGTGNTGELFF. The CDR3 region has the DNA TGTGCCAGCAGCTTAGCGAGGTGGAAGGGGACAGGGAACACCGGGGAGCTGTTTTTT.

This clonotype was picked up a small number of times. The rearrangement uses TRBV5-1 and TRBJ1-2; 8 nucleotides match TRBD1. The CDR3 runs to 14 residues. Germline trimming cut 7 bases from V and 6 bases from J; bases unmatched to any gene: 11. Germline assignment: CDR1 SGHRS and CDR2 YFSETQ. The DNA for the CDR3 is TGCGCCAGCCGCTCCCGGACAGGGACGAATGGCTACACCTTC. Translated, it gives CASRSRTGTNGYTF. Filled out from reference TRBV5-1 and TRBJ1-2, the complete variable domain reads KAGVTQTPRYLIKTRGQQVTLSCSPISGHRSVSWYQQTPGQGLQFLFEYFSETQRNKGNFPGRFSGRQFSNSRSEMNVSTLELGDSALYLCASRSRTGTNGYTFGSGTRLTVV.

This clonotype has at least ten counts. The chain uses TRBV5-1 and TRBJ2-3, with TRBD2 matching over 9 bases. The germline V gene has CDR1 SGHRS and CDR2 YFSETQ. The CDR3 is 16 residues long. Trimming took 0 bases from V and 8 from J; bases not matched to a gene: 10. Here the CDR3 reads CASSLAVTSGDFTQYF. CDR3 nucleotides: TGCGCCAGCAGCTTGGCGGTGACTAGCGGAGATTTTACGCAGTATTTT.

This clonotype was seen a single time. The CDR3 loop reads CSARIGQGMINQPQHF. In DNA, the CDR3 is TGCAGTGCTAGAATAGGACAGGGGATGATCAATCAGCCCCAGCATTTT. V usage is TRBV20-1 and J usage is TRBJ1-5, with 9 bases identical to TRBD1. The length of the CDR3 is 16 residues. The germline V gene has CDR1 DFQATT and CDR2 SNEGSKA (reference sequence). The V gene end was trimmed by 2 bases and the J gene end by 3 bases; junction bases not matched to a gene: 8.

This clonotype was counted between two and nine times. J is TRBJ2-1 and V is TRBV24-1; TRBD2 matches 7 bases. J gave up 2 bases and V 9 bases, and 6 bases lay outside the gene matches. This CDR3 spans 14 amino acids. Germline assignment: CDR1 KGHDR and CDR2 SFDVKD. The CDR3 region is CATSKAGPYNEQFF. CDR3 sequence (DNA): TGTGCCACCTCCAAAGCGGGGCCCTACAATGAGCAGTTCTTC.

This clonotype was detected a few times. The chain recombines TRBV7-8 with TRBJ2-3, with D tentatively TRBD1 (9 bases). V lost 5 bases, J lost 4 bases, and 19 bases lay in between. The CDR3 runs to 16 residues. CDR1 and CDR2 from the germline V gene are SGHVS and FQNEAQ. As DNA, the CDR3 is TGTGCCAGCAGCAACAGGGGGCCCGGGAGGGCAGATACGCAGTATTTT. This gives the protein CASSNRGPGRADTQYF.

This clonotype was seen a few times. V and J are TRBV4-1 and TRBJ2-7, with TRBD1 as a possible D gene (6 bases). This CDR3 has 17 residues. Germline V gene sequence: CDR1 MGHRA, CDR2 YSYEKL. V lost 0 bases and J 4 bases, leaving 19 bases between the germline ends. Here the CDR3 DNA reads TGCGCCAGCAGCCAAGATACCCGACAGGTGAGGACATACGAGCAGTACTTC. Translation gives CASSQDTRQVRTYEQYF.

This chain connects TRBV6-5 to TRBJ2-7; 11 nucleotides match TRBD2. The germline V gene encodes CDR1 MNHEY and CDR2 SVGAGI. The ends lost 5 bases at V and 4 bases at J; junction bases unmatched: 4. The CDR3 spans 14 residues. DNA of the CDR3: TGTGCCAGCAGTCGACTAGCGGGACAATACGAGCAGTACTTC. Its translation: CASSRLAGQYEQYF.

This clonotype was counted once. The chain employs TRBV18 and TRBJ1-6; unclear D gene. Trimming left V 3 bases short and J 7 bases short, with 7 bases between. Germline loops: CDR1 KGHSH, CDR2 LQKENI. This CDR3 has 13 residues. For the CDR3, the DNA is TGTGCCAGCTCACCTCACGAAAATTCACCCCTCCACTTT. Translated, it gives CASSPHENSPLHF.

The CDR3 DNA follows: TGCGCCAGCAGCTTGGGGGTAACGGCCATCGGTAGTAATTCACCCCTCCACTTT. Encoded protein: CASSLGVTAIGSNSPLHF. The chain is built from TRBV5-1 and TRBJ1-6; D is unresolved. Trimming shortened V by 0 bases and J by 6 bases, and 19 bases separated the two germline ends. The CDR3 totals 18 residues. Germline-derived CDR1 and CDR2 are SGHRS and YFSETQ.

This clonotype has a count of ten or more. V gene TRBV12-3 or TRBV12-4 combines with J gene TRBJ2-5; 8 bases agree with TRBD1. This CDR3 spans 16 amino acids. The J segment lost 5 bases and the V segment lost 5 bases, leaving 13 bases of the junction unmatched. The chain's CDR3 is CASSRHGTGRSETQYF. CDR3 nucleotides: TGTGCCAGCAGTCGTCACGGGACAGGCCGTTCGGAGACCCAGTACTTC.

The V gene is TRBV12-3 or TRBV12-4, the J gene TRBJ2-3; D possibly corresponds to TRBD1 (5 bases). V lost 5 bases to trimming and J lost 2 bases, with 17 bases between them. CDR3 length: 16 residues. The CDR3 DNA follows: TGTGCCAGCAGTCTCAACCCCGACGGACACACAGATACGCAGTATTTT. Protein product: CASSLNPDGHTDTQYF.

The chain carries TRBV24-1 and TRBJ2-3; TRBD1 agrees at 9 bases. V gave up 2 bases and J gave up 5 bases; unmatched junction bases: 4. The V gene's germline CDR1 is KGHDR and CDR2 SFDVKD. The CDR3 contains 15 residues. The CDR3 nucleotides are TGTGCCACCAGTGATTCCACAGGGGGCGGAGATACGCAGTATTTT. It is translated as CATSDSTGGGDTQYF.

The chain has TRBV5-1 and TRBJ2-1, with unresolved D. The germline V gene encodes CDR1 SGHRS and CDR2 YFSETQ. This CDR3 spans 14 amino acids. V lost 0 bases, J lost 8 bases, and 12 bases lay in between. The CDR3 DNA reads as TGCGCCAGCAGCTTGGTAATTAGCATCTATGAGCAGTTCTTC. It translates to CASSLVISIYEQFF. Complete variable domain (other parts from reference TRBV5-1 and TRBJ2-1): KAGVTQTPRYLIKTRGQQVTLSCSPISGHRSVSWYQQTPGQGLQFLFEYFSETQRNKGNFPGRFSGRQFSNSRSEMNVSTLELGDSALYLCASSLVISIYEQFFGPGTRLTVL.

This clonotype came up a few times. The genes are TRBV7-2 and TRBJ2-5; 8 bases line up with TRBD2. The CDR3 consists of 15 residues. Losses at the gene ends were 5 bases for V and 5 bases for J; bases not matched to a gene: 10. The germline CDR1 and CDR2 sequences are SGHTA and FQGNSA. The CDR3 DNA sequence: TGTGCCAGCAGCGTCCGGGGGGGGGTTGGGGAGACCCAGTACTTC. Protein product: CASSVRGGVGETQYF.

This clonotype has a handful of counts. V is TRBV20-1 and J is TRBJ1-2; possible D gene TRBD1, 5 bases. The CDR3 totals 13 residues. The germline gives CDR1 DFQATT, CDR2 SNEGSKA (reference sequence). V lost 3 bases to trimming and J lost 2 bases, with 10 bases between them. Here the CDR3 DNA reads TGCAGTGCTAGCCAGACAGAAAACTATGGCTACACCTTC. Its protein product is CSASQTENYGYTF.

The chain employs TRBV4-1 and TRBJ1-5; possible D gene TRBD1, 6 bases. The CDR3 covers 17 residues. CDR1 MGHRA and CDR2 YSYEKL come from the germline V gene. Trimming took 4 bases from V and 7 from J, leaving 23 bases between them. The CDR3 coding sequence is TGCGCCAGCAGCCCCATCCCCCCCAGGGGACGGGGACAGCCCCAGCATTTT. Its protein is CASSPIPPRGRGQPQHF.

V usage is TRBV5-1 and J usage is TRBJ2-3; D might be TRBD2 (5 bases). The CDR3 contains 15 residues. The germline gives CDR1 SGHRS, CDR2 YFSETQ. Trimming stripped 1 base from V and 7 bases from J, with 16 bases between. The CDR3 nucleotides are TGCGCCAGCAGCTTGCGAGGGAATGAGATTAATACGCAGTATTTT. Encoded protein: CASSLRGNEINTQYF.

This clonotype was seen at least ten times. The CDR3 nucleotides read TGTGCCAGCAGTTTTAGTGGCGGGGGCAATCAGCCCCAGCATTTT. Protein sequence: CASSFSGGGNQPQHF. V usage is TRBV12-3 or TRBV12-4 and J usage is TRBJ1-5; D uncertain. The CDR3 contains 15 residues. V was pared by 3 bases and J by 2 bases, with 11 bases between.

The CDR3 loop is CASSADSSLVGETQYF. CDR3 coding DNA: TGTGCCAGCAGCGCCGACTCTTCGTTAGTGGGAGAGACCCAGTACTTC. The chain uses TRBV12-3 or TRBV12-4 and TRBJ2-5; no firm D call. This CDR3 contains 16 residues. V was pared by 6 bases and J by 4 bases, with 21 bases between.